A single sample is the source of the 30 T cell receptor beta chains below, sequenced in a study of neurological immune-mediated disorders. TCRdb passed the 5' RACE reads through MiXCR, listing each CDR3 protein once. Altogether 77,000 or so distinct CDR3 sequences are present, 9.4% being singletons, with the ten largest covering 1.7%. Sequencing was done on a sample of PBMCs. These receptors were taken from a man aged 45 to 65 in good health.

There are many counts of this clonotype. V gene TRBV12-3 or TRBV12-4 combines with J gene TRBJ2-7; TRBD2 matches 9 bases. This CDR3 contains 14 residues. V lost 2 bases, J lost 2 bases, and 1 base stayed unmatched. In DNA form, the CDR3 reads TGTGCCAGCAGTTTACGCGGGAGGGCCTACGAGCAGTACTTC. Amino acids: CASSLRGRAYEQYF.

This clonotype was observed many times. The chain combines TRBV4-3 with TRBJ2-3, with 11 bases aligning to TRBD2. V dropped 4 bases and J dropped 6; count of bases not matched to a gene: 3. Germline CDR1 LGHNA, CDR2 YSLEER. The CDR3 runs 14 residues. CDR3 sequence reads: CASSRVAGGDTQYF. CDR3 DNA sequence: TGCGCCAGCAGCCGGGTAGCGGGAGGGGATACGCAGTATTTT.

In its sample, this clonotype was seen many times. The chain has TRBV3-1 and TRBJ2-1; D tentatively fits TRBD1 or TRBD2 (5 bases each). V shed 0 bases and J shed 6 bases, with 9 bases lying between them. CDR1 is LGHDT and CDR2 is YNNKEL in the germline V gene (reference sequence). This CDR3 is built from 14 residues. The CDR3 nucleotides read TGTGCCAGCAGCCAAGATCCAGGGAGCAATGAGCAGTTCTTC. Translated, it gives CASSQDPGSNEQFF.

Many counts were recorded for this clonotype. This sequence joins TRBV18 and TRBJ2-7, with 7 bases fitting TRBD1. There are 15 residues in the CDR3. Trimming cost V 4 bases and J 1 base; bases outside gene matches: 7. Germline V lookup: CDR1 KGHSH, CDR2 LQKENI. Written as DNA, the CDR3 is TGTGCCAGCTCACAGGGGGCGGATATTTCCTACGAGCAGTACTTC. Amino acid sequence: CASSQGADISYEQYF.

This clonotype was counted at least ten times. This chain joins TRBV3-1 and TRBJ2-3, with a weak D call TRBD2 (7 bases). The CDR3 is made up of 17 amino acids. The V end was cut by 4 bases, the J end by 0 bases, with 17 bases between. Looked up from germline, CDR1 is LGHDT and CDR2 is YNNKEL (reference sequence). This CDR3 is CASSRLGGPTSTDTQYF. The DNA for the CDR3 is TGTGCCAGCAGCCGCCTCGGGGGGCCTACTAGCACAGATACGCAGTATTTT.

This clonotype was observed many times. This chain connects TRBV20-1 to TRBJ2-2, with 14 nucleotides matching TRBD2. CDR3 length: 15 amino acids. Germline V lookup: CDR1 DFQATT, CDR2 SNEGSKA (reference sequence). Losses at the gene ends were 6 bases for V and 7 bases for J; bases not matched to a gene: 7. CDR3 in amino acids: CSATGLAGVDGELFF. CDR3 bases: TGCAGTGCCACGGGACTAGCGGGAGTTGACGGGGAGCTGTTTTTT.

This chain links TRBV7-2 with TRBJ2-7; D is perhaps TRBD2 (5 bases). Germline CDR1 and CDR2: SGHTA and FQGNSA. Trimming stripped 1 base from V and 3 bases from J, with 10 bases between. This CDR3 has 14 residues. The CDR3 bases are TGTGCCAGCAGCTTAGAGCGGAGTCGCTACGAGCAGTACTTC. Translating gives CASSLERSRYEQYF.

The CDR3 DNA follows: TGCGCCAGCAGCTTGCCAGCTAGCGGGAGTGTAGCAACAGATACGCAGTATTTT. Translating it yields CASSLPASGSVATDTQYF. J is TRBJ2-3 and V is TRBV5-1, with TRBD2 matching over 10 bases. Looked up from germline, CDR1 is SGHRS and CDR2 is YFSETQ. V shed 1 base, J shed 3 bases, and the junction held 11 bases outside the gene matches. The CDR3 is made up of 18 amino acids.

This clonotype appeared many times. The chain carries TRBV10-3 and TRBJ2-1, with D possibly being TRBD2 (7 bases). Germline CDR1 ENHRY, CDR2 SYGVKD. Trimming left V 0 bases short and J 6 bases short, with 12 bases between. The CDR3 contains 15 residues. The CDR3 region is CAISESRGGPNEQFF. The CDR3 DNA is TGTGCCATCAGTGAGTCGAGGGGGGGCCCCAATGAGCAGTTCTTC.

This clonotype was recorded at least ten times. The J gene is TRBJ2-1, the V gene TRBV4-2, with D perhaps given as TRBD1 or TRBD2 (5 bases each). The germline gives CDR1 LGHNA, CDR2 YNFKEQ. V was clipped by 1 base and J by 9 bases, with 16 bases between them. CDR3 size: 15 residues. CDR3 protein: CASSQASGHQGEQFF. For the CDR3, the DNA is TGTGCCAGCAGCCAAGCCAGCGGACATCAGGGTGAGCAGTTCTTC.

This clonotype appeared many times. The CDR3 sequence: CASSLMVGGTGELFF. CDR3 sequence (DNA): TGTGCCAGCAGCTTGATGGTCGGGGGCACCGGGGAGCTGTTTTTT. The chain recombines TRBV5-5 with TRBJ2-2; maybe TRBD2 (6 bases). This CDR3 comprises 15 residues. Germline values: CDR1 SGHKS, CDR2 YYEKEE (reference sequence). Deletions cut 1 base from V and 4 bases from J, with 11 bases between.

This clonotype showed up many times. The genes are TRBV27 and TRBJ1-5; D is perhaps TRBD1 (5 bases). This CDR3 has 16 residues. Germline loops: CDR1 MNHEY, CDR2 SMNVEV (reference sequence). V was shortened by 0 bases and J by 3 bases, with 12 bases between the two germline ends. CDR3 amino acids: CASSLSGTPYNQPQHF. CDR3 nucleotides: TGTGCCAGCAGTTTATCCGGGACCCCTTACAATCAGCCCCAGCATTTT.

This clonotype was found many times. CDR3 sequence (DNA): TGTGCCAGCAGTGAACTGGGCAGGAATTCACCCCTCCACTTT. Translation gives CASSELGRNSPLHF. This chain uses TRBV25-1 with TRBJ1-6; D not certain. Germline-derived CDR1 and CDR2 are MGHDK and SYGVNS. Trimming took off 2 bases at V and 7 bases at J, with 9 bases between the two ends. CDR3 size: 14 residues.

The V call is TRBV20-1, the J call TRBJ1-1; 7 bases are a match to TRBD1. The CDR3 totals 13 residues. In germline, CDR1 is DFQATT, CDR2 SNEGSKA (reference sequence). Unmatched junction bases numbered 6, after V lost 6 bases and J lost 2 bases. The CDR3 protein is CSANRDSNTEAFF. The DNA for the CDR3 is TGCAGTGCCAACCGGGACAGCAACACTGAAGCTTTCTTT.

This clonotype came up many times. The chain couples TRBV25-1 to TRBJ1-2, with D possibly being TRBD1 (6 bases). This CDR3 comprises 13 residues. CDR1 MGHDK and CDR2 SYGVNS come from the germline V gene. Trimming took off 6 bases at V and 2 bases at J, with 10 bases between the two ends. CDR3 DNA: TGTGCCAGCAGGGTGGACAGCAACTATGGCTACACCTTC. Encoded protein: CASRVDSNYGYTF.

This clonotype was observed many times. V gene TRBV6-2 or TRBV6-3 combines with J gene TRBJ2-7; 7 positions match TRBD1. Germline trimming cut 5 bases from V and 4 bases from J; bases unmatched to any gene: 11. The germline V gene has CDR1 MNHEY and CDR2 SVGEGT. The CDR3 is made up of 15 amino acids. This chain's CDR3 is CASSGLQGWPYEQYF. The CDR3 region has the DNA TGTGCCAGCAGTGGGCTACAGGGGTGGCCTTACGAGCAGTACTTC.

This clonotype has ten or more counts. The gene calls are TRBV20-1 and TRBJ2-1; 7 nucleotides align to TRBD2. The ends lost 6 bases at V and 3 bases at J; junction bases unmatched: 11. Germline V gene sequence: CDR1 DFQATT, CDR2 SNEGSKA (reference sequence). The CDR3 runs to 15 residues. For the CDR3, the DNA is TGCAGTGCCGGCGCTGAAGCGGGGTTCTACAATGAGCAGTTCTTC. Its translation is CSAGAEAGFYNEQFF.

This clonotype was seen repeatedly, ten times or more. This chain links TRBV7-3 with TRBJ2-3, with 9 nucleotides matching TRBD2. The CDR3 spans 16 residues. Germline assignment: CDR1 SGHTA and CDR2 FQGTGA. After removal of 5 bases from V and 0 bases from J, the junction contained 6 bases not matched to a gene. The CDR3 loop is CASSPGLALSTDTQYF. Written as DNA, the CDR3 is TGTGCCAGCAGCCCCGGACTAGCGCTTAGCACAGATACGCAGTATTTT. Full variable domain (missing parts from reference TRBV7-3 and TRBJ2-3): GAGVSQTPSNKVTEKGKYVELRCDPISGHTALYWYRQSLGQGPEFLIYFQGTGAADDSGLPNDRFFAVRPEGSVSTLKIQRTERGDSAVYLCASSPGLALSTDTQYFGPGTRLTVL.

This clonotype was counted many times. The chain is built from TRBV27 and TRBJ2-3; TRBD1 is a possible D gene (6 bases). Germline V gene lookup returns CDR1 MNHEY and CDR2 SMNVEV (reference sequence). Deletions cut 3 bases from V and 2 bases from J, with 18 bases between. The CDR3 covers 17 residues. CDR3 residues: CASSFVPRTGYTDTQYF. CDR3 nucleotide sequence: TGTGCCAGCAGTTTTGTCCCCCGAACAGGGTACACAGATACGCAGTATTTT.

This clonotype was observed many times. V and J are TRBV14 and TRBJ1-2; D is ambiguous. Trimming left V 4 bases short and J 7 bases short, with 16 bases between. CDR1 is SGHDN, CDR2 FVKESK, per germline. The length of the CDR3 is 14 residues. CDR3 nucleotides: TGTGCCAGCAGCCCGCGGACGGATCCCGGTGGCTACACCTTC. Protein sequence: CASSPRTDPGGYTF.

This clonotype was seen many times. This sequence joins TRBV7-2 and TRBJ2-3; D is uncertain. Per germline, CDR1 SGHTA and CDR2 FQGNSA. The V end was cut by 5 bases, the J end by 1 base, with 7 bases between. This CDR3 spans 13 amino acids. The CDR3 sequence: CASSPRRTDTQYF. CDR3 bases: TGTGCCAGCAGCCCGAGGCGCACAGATACGCAGTATTTT.

The table lists this clonotype with many counts. The chain couples TRBV6-2 or TRBV6-3 to TRBJ1-1; 8 bases fit TRBD1. The CDR3 has 16 residues. CDR1 is MNHEY and CDR2 is SVGEGT in the germline V gene. The ends lost 5 bases at V and 5 bases at J; junction bases unmatched: 13. The CDR3 protein is CASSRAGTGGRTEAFF. In DNA form, the CDR3 reads TGTGCCAGCAGTAGGGCCGGGACAGGAGGTAGGACTGAAGCTTTCTTT.

This clonotype was detected many times. The junction shows a germline mismatch at one end, possibly a read error. The V gene is TRBV18, the J gene TRBJ1-2; D not certain. The CDR3 covers 15 residues. Germline lookup yields CDR1 KGHSH and CDR2 LQKENI. The CDR3 reads CATSLSPDSNYGYTF. The CDR3 DNA is TGTGCCACCTCACTATCTCCGGATTCCAACTATGGCTACACCTTC.

J is TRBJ2-7 and V is TRBV7-2; D could derive from TRBD1 or TRBD2 (5 bases each). CDR3 length equals 13 residues. CDR1 is SGHTA and CDR2 is FQGNSA in the germline V gene. Trimming removed 8 bases at V and 4 bases at J, with 15 bases between. As DNA, the CDR3 is TGTGCCAGCTTAGACGGGGCCACGTACGAGCAGTACTTC. It specifies CASLDGATYEQYF.

The table lists this clonotype with a few counts. V usage is TRBV19 and J usage is TRBJ2-2, with TRBD1 matching over 11 bases. The CDR3 is made up of 16 amino acids. Losses at the gene ends were 5 bases for V and 4 bases for J; bases not matched to a gene: 6. Germline-derived CDR1 and CDR2 are LNHDA and SQIVND (reference sequence). CDR3 DNA: TGTGCCAGTAGTTCGAGGACAGGGGGCTCCACCGGGGAGCTGTTTTTT. Its protein product is CASSSRTGGSTGELFF.

At least ten counts were recorded for this clonotype. This rearrangement joins TRBV5-1 to TRBJ2-5, with TRBD2 identical over 10 bases. CDR3 length: 18 amino acids. Trimming cost V 3 bases and J 4 bases; bases outside gene matches: 15. Per germline, CDR1 SGHRS and CDR2 YFSETQ. In DNA form, the CDR3 reads TGCGCCAGCAGCTCCTCCATCTTTAGCGGGGGGACCCGAGAGACCCAGTACTTC. Protein sequence: CASSSSIFSGGTRETQYF. Complete variable domain (other parts from reference TRBV5-1 and TRBJ2-5): KAGVTQTPRYLIKTRGQQVTLSCSPISGHRSVSWYQQTPGQGLQFLFEYFSETQRNKGNFPGRFSGRQFSNSRSEMNVSTLELGDSALYLCASSSSIFSGGTRETQYFGPGTRLLVL.

This clonotype was counted ten times or more. The chain uses TRBV29-1 and TRBJ2-5; D is undetermined. CDR1 and CDR2 (germline): SQVTM, ANQGSEA. This CDR3 is 11 amino acids long. Trimming removed 1 base at V and 5 bases at J, with 5 bases between. The CDR3 DNA is TGCAGCGTTGAAGTCCGGGAGACCCAGTACTTC. This translates into CSVEVRETQYF. The full variable domain, with the rest looked up from reference TRBV29-1 and TRBJ2-5, is SAVISQKPSRDICQRGTSLTIQCQVDSQVTMMFWYRQQPGQSLTLIATANQGSEATYESGFVIDKFPISRPNLTFSTLTVSNMSPEDSSIYLCSVEVRETQYFGPGTRLLVL.

This clonotype occurred many times. CDR3 loop: CASSPTTGSHEQYF. In nucleotides, the CDR3 is TGCGCCAGCAGCCCTACGACAGGGTCCCACGAGCAGTACTTC. This chain connects TRBV5-1 to TRBJ2-7; 7 nucleotides line up with TRBD1. The CDR3 runs 14 residues. The V gene's germline CDR1 is SGHRS and CDR2 YFSETQ. V lost 4 bases to trimming and J lost 5 bases; unmatched junction nucleotides: 9.

This clonotype was seen repeatedly, ten times or more. V is TRBV9 and J is TRBJ2-3, with D possibly matching TRBD2 (6 bases). Deletions cut 2 bases from V and 2 bases from J, with 12 bases between. The CDR3 runs 15 residues. The germline gives CDR1 SGDLS, CDR2 YYNGEE. Here the CDR3 reads CASSVGLELTDTQYF. CDR3 nucleotide sequence: TGTGCCAGCAGCGTGGGACTGGAACTCACAGATACGCAGTATTTT.

This clonotype has at least ten counts. In nucleotides, the CDR3 is TGTGCCAGCTCATCGACAGGGGTCCGGGGCAATGAGCAGTTCTTC. This sequence encodes CASSSTGVRGNEQFF. The genes are TRBV18 and TRBJ2-1; TRBD1 matches 8 bases. Trimming took 5 bases from V and 6 from J; bases not matched to a gene: 9. Germline V lookup: CDR1 KGHSH, CDR2 LQKENI. The CDR3 covers 15 residues.